This T cell receptor beta chain stems from a study of OX40 agonist ivuxolimab in advanced cancers. Study in general: Dose-escalation subjects each had hepatocellular carcinoma, melanoma, renal cell or head and neck cancer. Three patients got partial responses; one had hepatocellular carcinoma and two had cutaneous melanoma.

This clone turned up a few times. The table came from immunoSEQ multiplex PCR; TCRdb's copy has only in-frame clones and leaves some out. The table shows roughly 80,000 clones, with roughly 85% occurring only once. With baseline, cycle 4 day 1, and cycle 7 day 1 as timepoints, blood was sampled. CDR3 length equals 15 residues. In germline, CDR1 is SGHDT, CDR2 YYEEEE. With 7 bases removed from V and 7 bases from J, the gap between germline ends came to 21 bases. The V gene is TRBV5-6, the J gene TRBJ1-5, with D possibly being TRBD1 (5 bases). The material was CD4+ or CD8+ T cells sorted from blood, obtained in a trial of the OX40 agonist ivuxolimab. The sequence was collected from an adult with an advanced solid tumor such as melanoma, head and neck, liver or kidney cancer. The CDR3 sequence is CASSLGRSEGQPQHF. The CDR3 DNA follows: TGTGCCAGCTCCCTGGGGCGATCGGAGGGGCAGCCCCAGCATTTT.